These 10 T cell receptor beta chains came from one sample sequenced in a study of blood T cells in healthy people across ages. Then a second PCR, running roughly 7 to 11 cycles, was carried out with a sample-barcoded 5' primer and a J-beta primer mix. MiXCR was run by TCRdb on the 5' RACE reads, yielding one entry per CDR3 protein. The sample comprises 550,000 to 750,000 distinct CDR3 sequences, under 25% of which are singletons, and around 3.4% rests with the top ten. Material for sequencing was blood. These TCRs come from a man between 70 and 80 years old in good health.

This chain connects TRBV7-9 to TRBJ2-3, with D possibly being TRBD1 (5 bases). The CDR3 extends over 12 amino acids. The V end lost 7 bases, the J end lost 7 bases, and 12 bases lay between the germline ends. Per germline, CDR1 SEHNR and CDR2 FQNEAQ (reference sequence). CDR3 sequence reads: CASNEGVNTQYF. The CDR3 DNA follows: TGTGCCAGCAACGAAGGGGTGAATACGCAGTATTTT.

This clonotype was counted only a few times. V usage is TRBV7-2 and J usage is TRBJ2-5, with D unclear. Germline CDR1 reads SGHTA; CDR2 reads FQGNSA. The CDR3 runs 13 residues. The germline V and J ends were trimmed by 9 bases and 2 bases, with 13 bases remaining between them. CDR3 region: CASFRAIQETQYF. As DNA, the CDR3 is TGTGCCAGTTTCCGGGCTATTCAAGAGACCCAGTACTTC.

The CDR3 loop reads CSAAGTLSYEQYF. In DNA, the CDR3 is TGCAGTGCCGCCGGGACACTTTCCTACGAGCAGTACTTC. The rearrangement joins TRBV20-1 to TRBJ2-7, with a possible D match to TRBD1 (6 bases). CDR1 and CDR2 (germline): DFQATT, SNEGSKA (reference sequence). The V and J ends lost 6 bases and 1 base respectively, with 13 bases between them. The CDR3 spans 13 residues.

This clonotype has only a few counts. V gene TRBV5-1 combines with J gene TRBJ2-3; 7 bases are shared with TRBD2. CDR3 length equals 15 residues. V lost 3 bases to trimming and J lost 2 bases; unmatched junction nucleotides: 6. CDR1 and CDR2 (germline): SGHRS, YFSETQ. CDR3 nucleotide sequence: TGCGCCAGCAGCTGGGGACTACCTGACACAGATACGCAGTATTTT. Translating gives CASSWGLPDTDTQYF.

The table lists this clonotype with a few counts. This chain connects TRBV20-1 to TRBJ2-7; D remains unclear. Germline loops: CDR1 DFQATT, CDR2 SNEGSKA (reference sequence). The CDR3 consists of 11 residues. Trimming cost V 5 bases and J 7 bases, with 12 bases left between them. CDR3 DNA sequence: TGCAGTGCTGGCCAGCCGCTAGAGCAGTACTTC. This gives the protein CSAGQPLEQYF.

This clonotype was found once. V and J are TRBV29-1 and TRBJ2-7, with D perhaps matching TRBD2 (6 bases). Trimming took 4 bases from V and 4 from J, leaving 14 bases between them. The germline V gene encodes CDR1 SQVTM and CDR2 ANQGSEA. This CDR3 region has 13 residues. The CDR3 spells CSVGGVSPYEQYF. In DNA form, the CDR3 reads TGCAGCGTTGGCGGGGTCAGCCCTTACGAGCAGTACTTC.

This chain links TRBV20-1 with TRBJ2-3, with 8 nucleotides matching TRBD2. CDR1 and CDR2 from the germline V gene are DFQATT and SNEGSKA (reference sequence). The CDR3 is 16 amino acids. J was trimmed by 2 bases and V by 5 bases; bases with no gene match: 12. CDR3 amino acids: CSASKGLAGTTDTQYF. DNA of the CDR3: TGCAGTGCTTCCAAGGGATTAGCGGGGACCACAGATACGCAGTATTTT.

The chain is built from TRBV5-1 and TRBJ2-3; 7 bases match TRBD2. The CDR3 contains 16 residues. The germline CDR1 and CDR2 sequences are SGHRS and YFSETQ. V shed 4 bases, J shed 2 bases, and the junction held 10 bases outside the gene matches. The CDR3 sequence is CASSPTTSTYTDTQYF. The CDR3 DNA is TGCGCCAGCAGCCCGACGACTAGCACCTACACAGATACGCAGTATTTT. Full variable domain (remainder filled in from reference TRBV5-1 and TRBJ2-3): KAGVTQTPRYLIKTRGQQVTLSCSPISGHRSVSWYQQTPGQGLQFLFEYFSETQRNKGNFPGRFSGRQFSNSRSEMNVSTLELGDSALYLCASSPTTSTYTDTQYFGPGTRLTVL.

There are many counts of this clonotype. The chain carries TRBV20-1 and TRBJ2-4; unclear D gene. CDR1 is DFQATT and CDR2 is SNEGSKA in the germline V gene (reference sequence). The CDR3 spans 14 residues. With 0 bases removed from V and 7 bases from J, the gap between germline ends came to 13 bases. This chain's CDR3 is CSARDSRFANIQYF. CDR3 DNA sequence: TGCAGTGCTAGAGATAGTAGGTTTGCCAACATTCAGTACTTC.

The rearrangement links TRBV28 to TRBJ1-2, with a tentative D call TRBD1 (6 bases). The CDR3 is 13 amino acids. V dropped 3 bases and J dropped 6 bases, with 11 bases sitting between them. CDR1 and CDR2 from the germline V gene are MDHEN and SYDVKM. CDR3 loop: CASSLSGEDGYTF. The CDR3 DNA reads TGTGCCAGCAGTTTGTCAGGGGAAGATGGCTACACCTTC.